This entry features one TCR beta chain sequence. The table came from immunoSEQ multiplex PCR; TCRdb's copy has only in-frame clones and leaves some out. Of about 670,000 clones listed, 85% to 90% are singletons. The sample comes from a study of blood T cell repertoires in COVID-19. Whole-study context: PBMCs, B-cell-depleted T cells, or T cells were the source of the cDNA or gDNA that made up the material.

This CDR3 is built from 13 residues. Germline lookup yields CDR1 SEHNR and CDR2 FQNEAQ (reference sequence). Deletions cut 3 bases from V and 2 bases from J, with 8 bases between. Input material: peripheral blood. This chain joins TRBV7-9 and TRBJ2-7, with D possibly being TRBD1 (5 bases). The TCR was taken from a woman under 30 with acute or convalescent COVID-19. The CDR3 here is CASSLGLAYEQYF. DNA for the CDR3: TGTGCCAGCAGCTTGGGGCTAGCCTACGAGCAGTACTTC.